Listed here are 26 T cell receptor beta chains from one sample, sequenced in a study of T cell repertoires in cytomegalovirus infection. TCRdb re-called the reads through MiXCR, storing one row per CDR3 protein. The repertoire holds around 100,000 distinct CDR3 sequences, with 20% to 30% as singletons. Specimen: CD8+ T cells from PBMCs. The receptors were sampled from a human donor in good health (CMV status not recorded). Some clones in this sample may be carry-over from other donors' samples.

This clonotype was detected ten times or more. The DNA for the CDR3 is TGTGCCAGTAGTCGGGACGACTCTTGGAATCAGCCCCAGCATTTT. Amino acid sequence: CASSRDDSWNQPQHF. The chain uses TRBV19 and TRBJ1-5; D possibly corresponds to TRBD1 (5 bases). Germline V CDR1 and CDR2: LNHDA, SQIVND (reference sequence). The germline V and J ends were trimmed by 5 bases and 4 bases, with 15 bases remaining between them. The CDR3 is made up of 15 amino acids.

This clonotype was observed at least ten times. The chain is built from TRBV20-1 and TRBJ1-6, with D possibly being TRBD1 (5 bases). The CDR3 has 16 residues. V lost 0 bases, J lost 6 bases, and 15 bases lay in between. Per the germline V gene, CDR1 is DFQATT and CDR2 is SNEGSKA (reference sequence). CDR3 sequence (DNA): TGCAGTGCTAGAGATGAAGGGGAGACGGCTAATTCACCCCTCCACTTT. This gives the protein CSARDEGETANSPLHF.

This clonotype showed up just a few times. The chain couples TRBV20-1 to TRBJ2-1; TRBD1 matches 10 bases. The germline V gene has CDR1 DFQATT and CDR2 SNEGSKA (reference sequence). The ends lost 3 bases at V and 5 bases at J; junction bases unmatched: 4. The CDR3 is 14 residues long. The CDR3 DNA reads TGCAGTGCTAGGTCCGGGACAGGGGACAATGAGCAGTTCTTC. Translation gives CSARSGTGDNEQFF.

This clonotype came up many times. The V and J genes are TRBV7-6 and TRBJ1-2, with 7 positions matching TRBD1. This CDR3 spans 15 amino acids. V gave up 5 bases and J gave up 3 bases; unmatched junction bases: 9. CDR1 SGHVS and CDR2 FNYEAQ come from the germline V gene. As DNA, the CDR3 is TGTGCCAGCAGCCCAGGGACAGCGAATCACTATGGCTACACCTTC. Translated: CASSPGTANHYGYTF.

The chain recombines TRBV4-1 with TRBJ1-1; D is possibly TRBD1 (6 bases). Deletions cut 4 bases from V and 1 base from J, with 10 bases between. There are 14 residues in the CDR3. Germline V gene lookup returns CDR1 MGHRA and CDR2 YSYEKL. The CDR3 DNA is TGCGCCAGCAGCCCGGGACATCAGAACACTGAAGCTTTCTTT. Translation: CASSPGHQNTEAFF.

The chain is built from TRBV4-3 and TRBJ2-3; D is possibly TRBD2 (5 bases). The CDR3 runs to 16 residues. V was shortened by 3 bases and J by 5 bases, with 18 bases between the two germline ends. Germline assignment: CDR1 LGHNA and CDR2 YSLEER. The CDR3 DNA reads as TGCGCCAGCAGCCAGGCTAAGGCGGGCGGTCAAGATACGCAGTATTTT. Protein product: CASSQAKAGGQDTQYF.

CDR3 in amino acids: CSARDKASGGAYEQYF. CDR3 sequence (DNA): TGCAGTGCTAGAGATAAGGCCAGCGGGGGAGCCTACGAGCAGTACTTC. The genes are TRBV20-1 and TRBJ2-7; 8 positions agree with TRBD2. CDR3 length: 16 amino acids. Unmatched junction bases numbered 9, after V lost 0 bases and J lost 2 bases. Germline CDR1 reads DFQATT; CDR2 reads SNEGSKA (reference sequence).

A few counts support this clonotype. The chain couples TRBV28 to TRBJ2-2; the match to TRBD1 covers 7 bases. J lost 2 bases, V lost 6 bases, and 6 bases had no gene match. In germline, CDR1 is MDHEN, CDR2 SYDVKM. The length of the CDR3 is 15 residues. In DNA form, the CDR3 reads TGTGCCAGCAGCCGGGACAGACTTAACACCGGGGAGCTGTTTTTT. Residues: CASSRDRLNTGELFF. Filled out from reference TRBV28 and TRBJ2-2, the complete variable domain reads DVKVTQSSRYLVKRTGEKVFLECVQDMDHENMFWYRQDPGLGLRLIYFSYDVKMKEKGDIPEGYSVSREKKERFSLILESASTNQTSMYLCASSRDRLNTGELFFGEGSRLTVL.

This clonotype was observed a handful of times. This chain's CDR3 is CASSLSGGTSYEQYF. CDR3 DNA sequence: TGTGCCAGCAGTTTATCTGGCGGGACCTCCTACGAGCAGTACTTC. This chain connects TRBV27 to TRBJ2-7; D perhaps matches TRBD2 (6 bases). In germline, CDR1 is MNHEY, CDR2 SMNVEV (reference sequence). CDR3 length: 15 residues. V dropped 0 bases and J dropped 0 bases, with 9 bases sitting between them.

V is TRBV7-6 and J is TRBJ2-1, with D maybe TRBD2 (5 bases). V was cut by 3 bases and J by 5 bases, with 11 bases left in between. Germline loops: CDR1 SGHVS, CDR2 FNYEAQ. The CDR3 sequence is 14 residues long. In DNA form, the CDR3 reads TGTGCCAGCAGCTTTGTATGGGGAGACAATGAGCAGTTCTTC. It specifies CASSFVWGDNEQFF.

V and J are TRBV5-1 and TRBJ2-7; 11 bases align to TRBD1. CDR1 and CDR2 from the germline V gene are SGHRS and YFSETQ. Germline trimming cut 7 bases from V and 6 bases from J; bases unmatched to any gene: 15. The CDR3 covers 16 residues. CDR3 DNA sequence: TGCGCCAGCGGATACTCGATGGGGACAGGGGGTCCCGAGCAGTACTTC. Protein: CASGYSMGTGGPEQYF.

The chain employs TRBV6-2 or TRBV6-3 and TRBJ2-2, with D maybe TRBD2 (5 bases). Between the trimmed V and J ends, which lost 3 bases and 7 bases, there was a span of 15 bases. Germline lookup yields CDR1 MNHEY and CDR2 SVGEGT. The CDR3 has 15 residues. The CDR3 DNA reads TGTGCCAGCAGTTATCGGACGGAGGCGATCGGGGAGCTGTTTTTT. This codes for CASSYRTEAIGELFF.

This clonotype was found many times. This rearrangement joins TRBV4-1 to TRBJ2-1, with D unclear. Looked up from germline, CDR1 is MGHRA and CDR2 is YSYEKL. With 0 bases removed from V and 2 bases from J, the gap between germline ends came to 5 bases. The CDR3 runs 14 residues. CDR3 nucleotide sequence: TGCGCCAGCAGCCAAGATCTTACCTACAATGAGCAGTTCTTC. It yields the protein CASSQDLTYNEQFF.

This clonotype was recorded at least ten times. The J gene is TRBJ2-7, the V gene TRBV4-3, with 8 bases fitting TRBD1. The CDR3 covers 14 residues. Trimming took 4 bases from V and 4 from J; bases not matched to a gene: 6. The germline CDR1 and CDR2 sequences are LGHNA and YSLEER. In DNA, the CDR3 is TGCGCCAGCAGCCCCTCCGACAGGGGATACGAGCAGTACTTC. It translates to CASSPSDRGYEQYF.

In DNA, the CDR3 is TGTGCCAGCAGCTGGAAGGCAGCTAGCACAGATACGCAGTATTTT. It yields the protein CASSWKAASTDTQYF. The chain links TRBV11-2 to TRBJ2-3; D gene uncertain. The germline V and J ends were trimmed by 4 bases and 0 bases, with 11 bases remaining between them. The germline V gene encodes CDR1 SGHAT and CDR2 FQNNGV. The CDR3 contains 15 residues.

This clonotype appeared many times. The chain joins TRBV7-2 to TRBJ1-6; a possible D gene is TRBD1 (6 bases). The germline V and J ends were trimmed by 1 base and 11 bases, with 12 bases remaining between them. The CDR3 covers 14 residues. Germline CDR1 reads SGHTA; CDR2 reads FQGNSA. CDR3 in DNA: TGTGCCAGCAGCTTAGGGGGGGCGGGGGCACCCCTCCACTTT. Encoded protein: CASSLGGAGAPLHF.

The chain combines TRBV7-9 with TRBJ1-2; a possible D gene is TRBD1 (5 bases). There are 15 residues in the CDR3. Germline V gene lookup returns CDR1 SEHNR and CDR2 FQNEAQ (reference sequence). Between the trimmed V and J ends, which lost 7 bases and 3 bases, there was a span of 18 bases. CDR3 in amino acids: CASTQPARDDYGYTF. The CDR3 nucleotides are TGTGCCAGCACCCAGCCGGCCAGGGATGACTATGGCTACACCTTC.

CDR3 protein: CAIATNTEAFF. CDR3 in DNA: TGTGCCATCGCAACGAACACTGAAGCTTTCTTT. V gene TRBV2 combines with J gene TRBJ1-1; no clear D. Germline assignment: CDR1 SNHLY and CDR2 FYNNEI. V was cut by 10 bases and J by 1 base, with 7 bases left in between. The CDR3 is 11 amino acids.

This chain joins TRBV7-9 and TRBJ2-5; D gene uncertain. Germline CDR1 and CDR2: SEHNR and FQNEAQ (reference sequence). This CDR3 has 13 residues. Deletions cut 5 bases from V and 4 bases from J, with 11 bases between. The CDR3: CASSLITGETQYF. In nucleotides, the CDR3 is TGTGCCAGCAGCCTAATTACGGGAGAGACCCAGTACTTC.

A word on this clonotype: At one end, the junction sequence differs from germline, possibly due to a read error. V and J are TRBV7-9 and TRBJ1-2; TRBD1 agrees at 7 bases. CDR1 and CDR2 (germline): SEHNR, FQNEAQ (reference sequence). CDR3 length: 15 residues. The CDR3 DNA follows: TGTGCCAACAGCTTAGCGGGGGACAGACGTTATGGCTACACCTTC. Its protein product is CANSLAGDRRYGYTF.

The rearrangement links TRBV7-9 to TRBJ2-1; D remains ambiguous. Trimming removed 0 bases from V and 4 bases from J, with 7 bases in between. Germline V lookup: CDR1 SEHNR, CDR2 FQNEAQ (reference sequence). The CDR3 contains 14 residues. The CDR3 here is CASSLAARYNEQFF. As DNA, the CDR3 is TGTGCCAGCAGCTTAGCGGCTAGGTACAATGAGCAGTTCTTC.

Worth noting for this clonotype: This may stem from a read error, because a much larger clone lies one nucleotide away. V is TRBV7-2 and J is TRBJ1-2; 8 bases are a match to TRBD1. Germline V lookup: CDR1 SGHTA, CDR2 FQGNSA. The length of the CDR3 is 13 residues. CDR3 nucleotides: TGTGGCAGCAGCTTCGGGGGACAGGTCGGCTACACCTTC. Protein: CGSSFGGQVGYTF.

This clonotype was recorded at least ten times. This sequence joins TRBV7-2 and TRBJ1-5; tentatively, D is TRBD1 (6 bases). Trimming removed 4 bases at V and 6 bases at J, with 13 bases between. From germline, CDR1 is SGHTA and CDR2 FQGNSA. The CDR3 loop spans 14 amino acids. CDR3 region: CASSSSGGGQPQHF. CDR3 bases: TGTGCCAGCAGCTCCAGTGGGGGCGGTCAGCCCCAGCATTTT.

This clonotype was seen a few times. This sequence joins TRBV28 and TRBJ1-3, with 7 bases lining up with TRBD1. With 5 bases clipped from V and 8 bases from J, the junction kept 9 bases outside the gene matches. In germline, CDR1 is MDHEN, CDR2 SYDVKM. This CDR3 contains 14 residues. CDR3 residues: CASSANGQVDTIYF. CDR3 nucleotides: TGTGCCAGCAGTGCAAACGGACAGGTGGACACCATATATTTT.

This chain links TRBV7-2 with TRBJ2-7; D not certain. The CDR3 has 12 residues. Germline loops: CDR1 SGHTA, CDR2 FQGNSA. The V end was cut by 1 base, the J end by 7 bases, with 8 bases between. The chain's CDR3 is CASSLDRREQYF. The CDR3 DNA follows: TGTGCCAGCAGCTTAGATCGCAGAGAGCAGTACTTC.

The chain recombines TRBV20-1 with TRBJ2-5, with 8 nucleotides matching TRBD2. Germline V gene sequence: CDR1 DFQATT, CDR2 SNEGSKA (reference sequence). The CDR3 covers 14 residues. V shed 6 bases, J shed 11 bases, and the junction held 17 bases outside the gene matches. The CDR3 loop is CSATGRSGGVEQYF. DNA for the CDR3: TGCAGTGCCACCGGGCGGAGCGGGGGAGTCGAACAGTACTTC.